The present TCR beta chain was sequenced within a study of blood T cell repertoires in COVID-19. Study overall: Collection of acute and convalescent COVID-19 samples took place in the United States, Italy and Spain. PBMCs, B-cell-depleted T cells, or T cells provided the cDNA or gDNA that made up the material.

With 0 bases clipped from V and 7 bases from J, the junction kept 9 bases outside the gene matches. The CDR3 loop spans 16 amino acids. Germline CDR1 is MNHNS and CDR2 is SASEGT. Seattle cases were enrolled at active infection and followed longitudinally. Authors' methods: Scientists estimated how many nucleated cells there were by amplifying reference gene primers. Sequencing used immunoSEQ multiplex PCR; TCRdb keeps in-frame clones, though not all of them. That table furnishes V, J and clone size, whereas the DNA furnished D and trimming. The sample contains fewer than 500,000 clones, roughly 90% of which appear only once.

The V gene is TRBV6-1, the J gene TRBJ1-2; 9 bases agree with TRBD1. Sequencing input: peripheral blood. This receptor was identified in a man between 18 and 29 years old with COVID-19, enrolled during active disease. The CDR3 loop is CASSEAGDRVLGGYTF. The CDR3 coding sequence is TGTGCCAGCAGTGAAGCTGGGGACAGGGTTTTGGGTGGCTACACCTTC.